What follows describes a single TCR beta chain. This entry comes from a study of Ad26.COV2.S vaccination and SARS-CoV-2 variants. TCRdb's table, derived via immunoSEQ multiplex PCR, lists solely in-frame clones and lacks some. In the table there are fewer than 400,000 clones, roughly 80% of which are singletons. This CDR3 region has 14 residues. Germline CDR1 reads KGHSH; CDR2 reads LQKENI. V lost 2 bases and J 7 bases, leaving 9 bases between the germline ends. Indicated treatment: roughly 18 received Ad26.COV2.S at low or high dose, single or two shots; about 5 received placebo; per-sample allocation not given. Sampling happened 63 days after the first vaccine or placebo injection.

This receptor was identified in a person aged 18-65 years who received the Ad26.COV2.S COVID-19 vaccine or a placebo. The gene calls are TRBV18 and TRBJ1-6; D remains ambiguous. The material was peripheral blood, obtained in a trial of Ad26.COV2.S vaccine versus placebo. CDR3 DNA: TGTGCCAGCTCACCAGTTGAGGGAAATTCACCCCTCCACTTT. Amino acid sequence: CASSPVEGNSPLHF.